Reported below is one TCR beta chain. Its antigen has not been determined. No quality values exist for individual bases; no much larger clone is one base distant. Libraries were constructed by 5' RACE. The instrument given in TCRdb is Illumina HiSeq 2500. The second PCR ran for about 6 to 11 cycles and used a J-beta primer mix along with a sample-barcoded 5' primer. A template-switch 5' adaptor carrying 12 random nucleotides introduced a unique molecular identifier onto each TCR beta cDNA molecule. At least 2.5 million CDR3-containing paired-end reads were obtained from each sample. First-strand cDNA synthesis was performed from all RNA using the Mint cDNA synthesis kit, with priming by a TRBC-specific oligonucleotide. Following uracil-DNA glycosylase treatment, all cDNA underwent a first 18-cycle PCR with the universal primers M1SS and BC2_uni_R. Per the authors' processing: For normalization, 1 million high-quality reads were randomly selected from each sample, with every read carrying a distinct molecular identifier. Instead of being binned into consensus sequences, reads with shared molecular identifiers were discarded. CDR3 identification, clonotype clustering and error correction used MiTCR with a Q25 quality threshold and the strictest error-elimination algorithm. Lower-bound total TCR beta diversity was estimated with a nonparametric unseen species model using Euler transformation. Through fastp at Q25 and MiXCR, TCRdb rebuilt clones from the public reads, retaining in-frame beta chains. Each entry merges the rows of one CDR3 protein and shows their most common DNA and genes. In this record, the V and J calls reflect TCRdb's handling and not the investigators' own analysis. This sample gives 550,000 to 700,000 distinct CDR3 sequences in total; 27% of them show up just once. The top ten clonotypes cover approximately 18% of the sample.

The data were taken from a study of blood T cells in healthy people across ages (dated by TCRdb to 2014 to 2015). Describing the broader study: In model experiments, template switching captured roughly one uniquely barcoded TCR beta cDNA molecule for every two T cells. To track age-related changes in TCR beta repertoire diversity, the study relied on deep sequencing normalized with unique cDNA molecular identifiers. The donors were split into four age groups: young (average around 15 years), middle-aged (roughly 39), aged (more than 55) and long-lived (82). To avoid experimental bias, donors of different ages were randomly spread across the sequencing lanes. The study analyzed two additional independent replicas of 1 million unique cDNA reads from the same blood draw for two donors, one aged 18 to 29 and one aged 80 or older.

V is cut by 4 bases and J by 4 bases, and the space between the germline ends is 13 bases. Via the germline V gene, CDR1 is SGHRS and CDR2 YFSETQ. The CDR3 runs 14 residues from the cysteine to the phenylalanine. Of all the DNA, just the CDR3 is kept, 42 bases in frame from base 1. Results the study describes overall, beyond this receptor: Bulk unsorted PBMC profiling prevented conclusive comparison of naive and antigen-experienced compartments. Observed TCR beta diversity per million T cells fell roughly linearly with age, and a significant reduction was already apparent by age around 36. Compared with the aged group, the long-lived group had more naive CD4+ T cells, fewer expanded clones and increased TCR diversity, a pattern suggesting age selection. There was a strong correlation between observed TCR beta diversity and the percentage of naive T cells measured by flow cytometry. The CMV infection status of donors was not known, potentially confounding age-related changes in expanded clonotypes. Estimates of total diversity based on one million sequenced T cells were considered lower bounds and underestimates.

The approximately 40 donors, aged about 6 to 100 years, were systemically healthy Caucasian individuals from Russia. Each donor gave 8 to 10 milliliters of peripheral blood, drawn into EDTA-treated Vacutainer tubes. Ficoll-Paque density-gradient centrifugation was used to isolate PBMCs, with at least 6.5 million per sample. Trizol reagent was used to extract total RNA from the PBMCs, yielding at least 5.5 micrograms per sample. The percentages of naive CD45RAhigh/CD27high T cells were determined by flow cytometry on a PBMC aliquot from every donor. In this chain, TRBV5-1 is recombined with TRBJ2-3; a weak D assignment points to TRBD2 (5 bases agree). The sequence was collected from a woman aged 70-85 years in good health. Sequencing used blood. The nucleotide sequence reads as follows: TGCGCCAGCAGCACTACTAGGGCCCCAGATACGCAGTATTTT. Its protein product is CASSTTRAPDTQYF.